Ten or more counts support the clone carrying this TCR beta chain. Its antigen is currently unknown. The CDR3 is 17 residues long. V was shortened by 1 base and J by 0 bases, with 10 bases between the two germline ends. Germline V gene data show CDR1 as SGHTA and CDR2 as FQGNSA. These data come from a study of T cell repertoires in cytomegalovirus infection. Study context: Signatures in public TCR beta sequences pointed to both CMV infection and matching HLA type. Study results and limitations: The response measured ex vivo was dominated by TCR beta clonotypes (HLA-C-restricted and CMV-specific). Of the TCR beta families, the public ones yielded a cumulative frequency that identified carriers of CMV plus the relevant HLA.

TCRdb analysed the reads with MiXCR anew, one entry per CDR3 protein. The profile shows about 130,000 distinct CDR3 sequences, almost 9% of them singletons. This TCR was recovered from a human donor in good health (CMV status not recorded). Some clones in this sample may be carry-over from other donors' samples. The chain carries TRBV7-2 and TRBJ1-6; D not certain. The sequenced material came from PBMCs. The CDR3 DNA reads as TGTGCCAGCAGCTTAGAGGCCGGAAGCTCCTATAATTCACCCCTCCACTTT. Protein: CASSLEAGSSYNSPLHF.